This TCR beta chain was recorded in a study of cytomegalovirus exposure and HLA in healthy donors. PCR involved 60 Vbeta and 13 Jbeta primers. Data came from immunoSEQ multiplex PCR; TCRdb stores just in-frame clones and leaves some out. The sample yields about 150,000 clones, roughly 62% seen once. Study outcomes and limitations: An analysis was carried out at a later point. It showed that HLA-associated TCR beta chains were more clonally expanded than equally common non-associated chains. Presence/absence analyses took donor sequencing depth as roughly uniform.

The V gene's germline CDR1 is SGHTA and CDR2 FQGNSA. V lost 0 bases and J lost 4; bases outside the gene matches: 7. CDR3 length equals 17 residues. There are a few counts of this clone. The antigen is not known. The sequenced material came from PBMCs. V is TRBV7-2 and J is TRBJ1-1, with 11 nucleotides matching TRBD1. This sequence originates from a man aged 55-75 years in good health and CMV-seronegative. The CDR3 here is CASSLAGTGGLGTEAFF. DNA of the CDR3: TGTGCCAGCAGCTTAGCGGGGACAGGGGGGCTCGGCACTGAAGCTTTCTTT.